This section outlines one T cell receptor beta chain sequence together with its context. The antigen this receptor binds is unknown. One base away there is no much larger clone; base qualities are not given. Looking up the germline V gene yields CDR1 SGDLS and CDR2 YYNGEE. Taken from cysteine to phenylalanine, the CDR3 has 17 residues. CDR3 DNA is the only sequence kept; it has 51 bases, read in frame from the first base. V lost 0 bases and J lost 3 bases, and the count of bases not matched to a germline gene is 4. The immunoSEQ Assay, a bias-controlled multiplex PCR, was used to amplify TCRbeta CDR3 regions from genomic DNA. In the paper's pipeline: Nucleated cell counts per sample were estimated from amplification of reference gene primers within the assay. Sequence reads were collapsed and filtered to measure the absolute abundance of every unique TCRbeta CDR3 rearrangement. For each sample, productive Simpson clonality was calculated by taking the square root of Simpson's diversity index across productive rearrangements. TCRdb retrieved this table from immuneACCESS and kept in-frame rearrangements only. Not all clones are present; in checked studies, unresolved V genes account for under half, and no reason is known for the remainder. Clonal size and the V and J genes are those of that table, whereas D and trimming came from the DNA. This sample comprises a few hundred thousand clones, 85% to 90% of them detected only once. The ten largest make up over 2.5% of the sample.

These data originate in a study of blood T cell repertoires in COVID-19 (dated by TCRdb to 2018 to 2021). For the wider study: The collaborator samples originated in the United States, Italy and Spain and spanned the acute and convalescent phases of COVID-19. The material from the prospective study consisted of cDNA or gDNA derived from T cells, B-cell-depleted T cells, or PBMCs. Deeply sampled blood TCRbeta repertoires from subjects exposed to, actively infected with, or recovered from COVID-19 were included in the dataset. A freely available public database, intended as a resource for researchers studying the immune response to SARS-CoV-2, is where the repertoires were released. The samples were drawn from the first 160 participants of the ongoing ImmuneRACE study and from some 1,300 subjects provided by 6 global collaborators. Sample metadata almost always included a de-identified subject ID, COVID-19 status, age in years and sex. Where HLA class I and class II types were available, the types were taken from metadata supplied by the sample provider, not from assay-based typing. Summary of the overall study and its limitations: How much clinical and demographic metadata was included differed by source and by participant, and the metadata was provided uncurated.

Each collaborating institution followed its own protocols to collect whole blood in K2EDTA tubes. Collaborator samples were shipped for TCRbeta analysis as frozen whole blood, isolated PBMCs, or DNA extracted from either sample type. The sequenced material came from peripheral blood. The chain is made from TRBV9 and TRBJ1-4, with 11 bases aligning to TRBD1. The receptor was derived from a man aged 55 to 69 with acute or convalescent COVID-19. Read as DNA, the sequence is TGTGCCAGCAGCGTAGGGACAGGGGGCTCGGCTAATGAAAAACTGTTTTTT. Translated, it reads CASSVGTGGSANEKLFF.